Described below is a single T cell receptor beta chain sequence and its context. Antigen: not known. CDR1 is MNHNY, CDR2 SVGAGI, per germline (reference sequence). The CDR3 is 14 residues long. Trimming at V came to 5 bases and at J to 9 bases, leaving 12 bases not matched to a gene. CD45RO-negative cells were positively selected for CCR7, leaving out terminally differentiated effector memory CD45RA+ cells. The study drew its donors from healthy HIV-negative adults without recent acute infections or vaccinations. The sample is drawn from a study of shared clonotypes between healthy human individuals. Study-wide results and caveats: Shared across a few donors were about 4.8% of the naive CD4 clonotypes. Estimated richness values were generally larger in naive subsets than in memory subsets.

In the original processing: Sequence data from immunoSEQ were junction-only and lacked quality scores; consequently, filtering differed. The table came from immunoSEQ multiplex PCR; TCRdb's copy has only in-frame clones and leaves some out. V, J and clone size reflect that table, while D and trimming were determined from the DNA. The sample contains around 1,900,000 clones, 80% to 95% of which appear only once. The source of this sequence is a man in his late teens or twenties in good health. Some clones in this sample may be carry-over from other donors' samples. V usage is TRBV6-6 and J usage is TRBJ2-5, with 7 positions matching TRBD2. Sequences were obtained from naive CD8+ T cells from PBMCs. For the CDR3, the DNA is TGTGCCAGCAGTACGTTAGCGGGTGGCTGGCCCCAGTACTTC. Protein product: CASSTLAGGWPQYF.